Below, 21 T cell receptor beta chains from the same sample are listed, as sequenced in a study of blood T cell repertoires in COVID-19 (dated by TCRdb to 2019 to 2021). The protocol used for the library was the immunoSEQ multiplex PCR assay. TCRdb limited this immuneACCESS table to in-frame rearrangements with V and J called. A share of clones is missing; checked studies link under half to unresolved V genes, and the rest is unexplained. This sample lists roughly 140,000 clones; 85% to 90% were detected once. The ten largest clones add up to 2.5% to 3.5% of the sample. Sequenced input: peripheral blood. The receptors were gathered from a woman aged 60-75 years with active COVID-19.

The chain combines TRBV5-8 with TRBJ1-5; 10 bases align to TRBD1. The J segment lost 6 bases and the V segment lost 4 bases, leaving 10 bases of the junction unmatched. This CDR3 region has 16 residues. The V gene's germline CDR1 is SGHTS and CDR2 YDEGEE. CDR3 DNA sequence: TGTGCCAGCAGCGGGCGGGTGACAGGGGGCTTTCAGCCCCAGCATTTT. It is translated as CASSGRVTGGFQPQHF.

The rearrangement links TRBV5-1 to TRBJ1-6, with D tentatively TRBD1 (6 bases). Germline V gives CDR1 SGHRS, CDR2 YFSETQ. This CDR3 is 18 amino acids long. V lost 3 bases, J lost 0 bases, and 16 bases lay in between. This chain's CDR3 is CASSSRQDTSSYNSPLHF. The CDR3 DNA is TGCGCCAGCAGCTCAAGACAGGATACGAGCTCCTATAATTCACCCCTCCACTTT.

The chain employs TRBV4-3 and TRBJ1-2; D is possibly TRBD1 (5 bases). Germline V CDR1 and CDR2: LGHNA, YSLEER. The CDR3 runs 15 residues. V shed 4 bases and J shed 2 bases, with 14 bases lying between them. The CDR3 DNA reads TGCGCCAGCAGCCCCGACGGGGGAGACAACTATGGCTACACCTTC. Protein product: CASSPDGGDNYGYTF.

This sequence joins TRBV6-5 and TRBJ2-7; 8 nucleotides align to TRBD2. The germline CDR1 and CDR2 sequences are MNHEY and SVGAGI. The CDR3 spans 15 residues. Trimming cost V 6 bases and J 0 bases; bases outside gene matches: 7. The CDR3 sequence is CASRPSGRSSYEQYF. CDR3 sequence (DNA): TGTGCCAGCAGACCGAGCGGGAGAAGCTCCTACGAGCAGTACTTC.

The chain joins TRBV7-2 to TRBJ1-3; maybe TRBD1 (5 bases). Trimming shortened V by 5 bases and J by 0 bases, and 20 bases separated the two germline ends. CDR1 is SGHTA, CDR2 FQGNSA, per germline. This CDR3 has 18 residues. The CDR3 loop is CASSLYGNRLISGNTIYF. CDR3 DNA sequence: TGTGCCAGCAGCCTCTACGGAAACAGGTTAATCTCTGGAAACACCATATATTTT. Looking up the rest from reference TRBV7-2 and TRBJ1-3 gives the full variable domain: GAGVSQSPSNKVTEKGKDVELRCDPISGHTALYWYRQSLGQGLEFLIYFQGNSAPDKSGLPSDRFSAERTGGSVSTLTIQRTQQEDSAVYLCASSLYGNRLISGNTIYFGEGSWLTVV.

The rearrangement joins TRBV5-6 to TRBJ2-7, with TRBD2 matching over 7 bases. The CDR3 spans 15 residues. CDR1 and CDR2 (germline): SGHDT, YYEEEE. J gave up 0 bases and V 1 base, and 4 bases lay outside the gene matches. The CDR3: CASSLLLAGSYEQYF. CDR3 nucleotides: TGTGCCAGCAGCTTGTTATTAGCGGGCTCCTACGAGCAGTACTTC.

The count of this clone is one. The V and J genes are TRBV5-1 and TRBJ2-1; 9 bases fit TRBD2. Germline-derived CDR1 and CDR2 are SGHRS and YFSETQ. Trimming took 4 bases from V and 4 from J; bases not matched to a gene: 6. This CDR3 has 15 amino acids. CDR3 sequence reads: CASSGSGRSYNEQFF. In nucleotides, the CDR3 is TGCGCCAGCAGCGGAAGCGGGAGGTCATACAATGAGCAGTTCTTC.

V gene TRBV6-2 or TRBV6-3 combines with J gene TRBJ2-2, with TRBD2 identical over 9 bases. Trimming removed 4 bases from V and 2 bases from J; junction bases left unmatched: 14. Looked up from germline, CDR1 is MNHEY and CDR2 is SVGEGT. The CDR3 contains 19 residues. The CDR3 protein is CASSSFRGRALNNTGELFF. DNA of the CDR3: TGTGCCAGCAGTTCCTTCCGCGGGAGGGCCCTTAATAACACCGGGGAGCTGTTTTTT.

V and J are TRBV4-2 and TRBJ2-3; 9 bases are a match to TRBD2. This CDR3 contains 16 residues. Germline V CDR1 and CDR2: LGHNA, YNFKEQ. V dropped 1 base and J dropped 1; count of bases not matched to a gene: 3. CDR3 loop: CASSQVAGARTDTQYF. CDR3 coding DNA: TGTGCCAGCAGCCAAGTAGCGGGAGCGCGCACAGATACGCAGTATTTT.

This clone has just a few counts. The V call is TRBV30, the J call TRBJ1-3; 7 bases match TRBD1. The V segment lost 4 bases and the J segment 0 bases; nucleotides outside the gene matches: 9. Germline V CDR1 and CDR2: GTSNPN, SVGIG (reference sequence). The CDR3 sequence is 16 residues long. CDR3 region: CAWTMKDRFSGNTIYF. The CDR3 DNA sequence: TGTGCCTGGACCATGAAGGACAGGTTCTCTGGAAACACCATATATTTT.

The chain carries TRBV6-1 and TRBJ2-1; D is perhaps TRBD2 (6 bases). V lost 0 bases and J 1 base, leaving 10 bases between the germline ends. The germline gives CDR1 MNHNS, CDR2 SASEGT. The length of the CDR3 is 16 residues. The chain's CDR3 is CASSEAPGVSYNEQFF. CDR3 DNA sequence: TGTGCCAGCAGTGAAGCGCCGGGAGTATCCTACAATGAGCAGTTCTTC.

This clone has only a few counts. The chain links TRBV7-9 to TRBJ2-7, with D possibly matching TRBD1 (6 bases). Trimming pared 3 bases from V and 2 bases from J, leaving 17 bases between. The CDR3 is made up of 16 amino acids. The germline V gene has CDR1 SEHNR and CDR2 FQNEAQ (reference sequence). The CDR3 sequence: CASSFPQGPIPYEQYF. The CDR3 bases are TGTGCCAGCAGCTTCCCCCAGGGGCCTATACCCTACGAGCAGTACTTC.

V is TRBV6-2 or TRBV6-3 and J is TRBJ1-2; 11 positions match TRBD1. The CDR3 loop spans 15 amino acids. The V gene's germline CDR1 is MNHEY and CDR2 SVGEGT. The junction had 5 bases not matched to a gene; V was cut back by 0 bases and J by 8 bases. This CDR3 reads CASSYSRTGGEGYTF. CDR3 DNA: TGTGCCAGCAGTTACTCGAGGACAGGGGGCGAAGGCTACACCTTC.

The V call is TRBV3-1 (or the pseudogene TRBV3-2), the J call TRBJ2-5; TRBD2 matches at 13 bases. V lost 4 bases and J lost 5; bases outside the gene matches: 13. Germline values: CDR1 LGHDT, CDR2 YNNKEL (reference sequence). The CDR3 loop spans 18 amino acids. The CDR3 protein is CASSPFIGLAGAEETQYF. Here the CDR3 DNA reads TGTGCCAGCAGCCCGTTCATAGGACTAGCGGGAGCGGAGGAGACCCAGTACTTC.

The rearrangement joins TRBV7-2 to TRBJ2-1; D might be TRBD2 (7 bases). Germline V gives CDR1 SGHTA, CDR2 FQGNSA. The CDR3 sequence is 14 residues long. The V end lost 7 bases, the J end lost 12 bases, and 22 bases lay between the germline ends. CDR3 protein: CASTYLGAGAAQFF. In DNA, the CDR3 is TGTGCCAGCACCTACCTGGGGGCGGGAGCAGCGCAGTTCTTC.

This clone was detected only once. The germline gene is not matched at one end of the junction; a read error may be the cause. The chain couples TRBV18 to TRBJ2-2; D is uncertain. This CDR3 has 15 amino acids. The germline CDR1 and CDR2 sequences are KGHSH and LQKENI. Here the CDR3 reads CASSPFTGNTGELFF. CDR3 DNA: TGTGCCAGTTCACCGTTTACGGGGAACACCGGGGAGCTGTTTTTT.

This clone occurred once. CDR3 residues: CASSLGDRGPRYEQYF. Here the CDR3 DNA reads TGTGCCAGCAGTTTAGGGGACAGGGGCCCTCGTTACGAGCAGTACTTC. The gene calls are TRBV28 and TRBJ2-7; TRBD1 matches at 10 bases. After removal of 2 bases from V and 4 bases from J, the junction contained 8 bases not matched to a gene. CDR3 length: 16 residues. Germline values: CDR1 MDHEN, CDR2 SYDVKM. Full variable domain (outside the CDR3, taken from reference TRBV28 and TRBJ2-7): DVKVTQSSRYLVKRTGEKVFLECVQDMDHENMFWYRQDPGLGLRLIYFSYDVKMKEKGDIPEGYSVSREKKERFSLILESASTNQTSMYLCASSLGDRGPRYEQYFGPGTRLTVT.

This clone was observed a handful of times. The chain joins TRBV10-2 to TRBJ1-6; D remains unclear. The V end was cut by 4 bases, the J end by 8 bases, with 9 bases between. Germline values: CDR1 WSHSY, CDR2 SAAADI. This CDR3 is 13 amino acids long. The CDR3 reads CASSAKGDSPLHF. The CDR3 nucleotides read TGCGCCAGCAGTGCCAAGGGAGATTCACCCCTCCACTTT.

This clone has more than one count but fewer than ten. The V gene is TRBV6-5, the J gene TRBJ2-7, with D maybe TRBD1 (5 bases). This CDR3 comprises 13 residues. Trimming removed 9 bases from V and 3 bases from J, with 15 bases in between. The germline V gene encodes CDR1 MNHEY and CDR2 SVGAGI. DNA of the CDR3: TGTGCCAGTGGGGCAGGGCACCTCTACGAGCAGTACTTC. This sequence encodes CASGAGHLYEQYF.

The chain's CDR3 is CAWSRGKGYGYTF. In DNA form, the CDR3 reads TGTGCCTGGAGCCGGGGGAAGGGCTATGGCTACACCTTC. J is TRBJ1-2 and V is TRBV30; possibly TRBD1 for D (5 bases). This CDR3 has 13 residues. Germline V lookup: CDR1 GTSNPN, CDR2 SVGIG (reference sequence). Trimming stripped 3 bases from V and 4 bases from J, with 12 bases between.

This clone was recorded only once. This chain links TRBV12-3 or TRBV12-4 with TRBJ2-1, with D unresolved. V was trimmed by 5 bases and J by 4 bases, leaving 9 bases between them. The CDR3 has 13 residues. The CDR3, as DNA: TGTGCCAGCAGTAGCCGCCCGTACAATGAGCAGTTCTTC. It codes for CASSSRPYNEQFF.